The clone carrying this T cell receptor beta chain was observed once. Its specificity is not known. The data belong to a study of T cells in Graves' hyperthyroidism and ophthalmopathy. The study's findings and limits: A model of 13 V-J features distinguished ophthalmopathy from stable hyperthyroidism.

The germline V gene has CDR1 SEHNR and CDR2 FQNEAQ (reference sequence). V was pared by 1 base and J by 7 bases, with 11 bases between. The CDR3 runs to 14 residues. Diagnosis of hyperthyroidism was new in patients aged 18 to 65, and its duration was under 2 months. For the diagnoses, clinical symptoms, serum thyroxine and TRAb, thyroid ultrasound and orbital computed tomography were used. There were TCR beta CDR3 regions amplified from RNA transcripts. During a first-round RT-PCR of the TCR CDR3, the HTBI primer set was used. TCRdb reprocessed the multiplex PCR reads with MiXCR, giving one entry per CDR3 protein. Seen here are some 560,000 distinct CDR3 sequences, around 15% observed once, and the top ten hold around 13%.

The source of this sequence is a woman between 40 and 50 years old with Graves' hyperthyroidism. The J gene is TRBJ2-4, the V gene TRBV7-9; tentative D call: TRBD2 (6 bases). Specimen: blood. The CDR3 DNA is TGTGCCAGCAGCTTAGGAGGAGGGGTGAACATTCAGTACTTC. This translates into CASSLGGGVNIQYF.